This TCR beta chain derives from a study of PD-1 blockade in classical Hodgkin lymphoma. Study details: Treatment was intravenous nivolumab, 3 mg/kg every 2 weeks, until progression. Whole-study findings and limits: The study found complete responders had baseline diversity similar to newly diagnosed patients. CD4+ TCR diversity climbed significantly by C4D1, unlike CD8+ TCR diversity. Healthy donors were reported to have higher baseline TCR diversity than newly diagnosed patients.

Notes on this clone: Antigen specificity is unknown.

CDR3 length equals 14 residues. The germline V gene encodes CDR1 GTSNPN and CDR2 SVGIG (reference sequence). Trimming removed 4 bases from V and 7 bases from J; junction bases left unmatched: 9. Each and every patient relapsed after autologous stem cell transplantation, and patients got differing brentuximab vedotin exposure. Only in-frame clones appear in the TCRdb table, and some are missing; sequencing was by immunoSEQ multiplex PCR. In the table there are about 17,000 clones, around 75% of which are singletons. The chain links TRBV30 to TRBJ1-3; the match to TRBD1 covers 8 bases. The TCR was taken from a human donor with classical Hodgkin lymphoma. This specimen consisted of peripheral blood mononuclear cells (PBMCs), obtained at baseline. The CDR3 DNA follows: TGTGCCTGGACCGTACAGGGGGGATTGAACACCATATATTTT. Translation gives CAWTVQGGLNTIYF.